The present entry profiles one TCR beta chain with its context. Its specificity is unknown. One base away lies a much larger clone, so this may be a sequencing read error. The data stem from a study of lung T cells in sarcoidosis with Löfgren's syndrome. Germline CDR1 WSHSY, CDR2 SAAADI. The CDR3 totals 13 residues. TCRdb independently ran MiXCR on the reads; one entry per CDR3 protein. Found here are 50,000 to 65,000 distinct CDR3 sequences, 21% of them singletons; the top ten hold around 2.3%. Study results and limitations: Shared TRAV12-1 and TRBV2 CDR3 motifs were reported across several patients. The most expanded V genes in Löfgren's patients were reportedly TRAV12-1 and TRBV2.

The sample was CD4+ T cells from PBMCs. This sequence was found in a human donor with sarcoidosis (Löfgren's syndrome or another form), or a control subject (not recorded which). V and J are TRBV10-2 and TRBJ1-1, with TRBD1 matching 7 bases. CDR3 DNA: TGTGCCACACGAGACAGGGTAGACACTGAAGCTTCCTTT. Protein product: CATRDRVDTEASF.